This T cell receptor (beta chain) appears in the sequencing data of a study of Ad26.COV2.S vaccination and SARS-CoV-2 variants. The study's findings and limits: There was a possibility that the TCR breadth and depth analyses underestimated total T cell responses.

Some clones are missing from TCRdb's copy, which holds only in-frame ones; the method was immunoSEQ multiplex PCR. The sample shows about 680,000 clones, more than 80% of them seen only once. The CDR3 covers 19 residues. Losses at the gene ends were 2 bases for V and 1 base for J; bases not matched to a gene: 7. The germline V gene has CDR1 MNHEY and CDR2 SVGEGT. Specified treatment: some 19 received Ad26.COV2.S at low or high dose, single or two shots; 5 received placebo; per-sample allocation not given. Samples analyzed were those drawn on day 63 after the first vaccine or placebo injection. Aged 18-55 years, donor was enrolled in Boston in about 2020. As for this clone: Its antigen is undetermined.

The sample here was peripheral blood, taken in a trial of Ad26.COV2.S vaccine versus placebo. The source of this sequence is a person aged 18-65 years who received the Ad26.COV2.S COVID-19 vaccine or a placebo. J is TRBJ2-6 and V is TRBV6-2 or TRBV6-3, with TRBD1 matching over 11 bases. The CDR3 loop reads CASSYKTGTGGSGANVLTF. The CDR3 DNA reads TGTGCCAGCAGTTACAAAACCGGGACAGGGGGGTCTGGGGCCAACGTCCTGACTTTC.